These 12 T cell receptor beta chains were sequenced from one sample in a study of cytomegalovirus exposure and HLA in healthy donors (dated by TCRdb to 2016 to 2017). Library generation was performed with the immunoSEQ multiplex PCR assay. Here the immuneACCESS table is served through TCRdb, limited to in-frame sequences with V and J called. Missing clones are a known gap in these copies; in checked studies unresolved V genes cover under half, and the rest lacks a known reason. The sample table lists around 130,000 clones, around nine tenths of them with a count of one. The ten largest clonotypes hold approximately 1.3% of the sample. The sequenced sample was PBMCs. The receptors originated from a man aged 30 to 39 in good health and CMV-seronegative.

This chain connects TRBV25-1 to TRBJ2-7, with TRBD2 matching over 11 bases. The length of the CDR3 is 15 residues. J lost 3 bases, V lost 4 bases, and 5 bases had no gene match. Germline lookup yields CDR1 MGHDK and CDR2 SYGVNS. The CDR3 protein is CASSAGTSGHYEQYF. The CDR3 DNA sequence: TGTGCCAGCAGTGCGGGGACTAGCGGCCACTACGAGCAGTACTTC.

The chain recombines TRBV10-3 with TRBJ1-4; 9 bases align to TRBD1. The CDR3 totals 17 residues. Germline-derived CDR1 and CDR2 are ENHRY and SYGVKD. V shed 2 bases, J shed 5 bases, and the junction held 9 bases outside the gene matches. The CDR3 DNA reads TGTGCCATCAGTGAGAGAAAACCGGGACAGGGAAATGAAAAACTGTTTTTT. Protein: CAISERKPGQGNEKLFF.

The chain carries TRBV6-5 and TRBJ2-7; no firm D call. V shed 6 bases and J shed 4 bases, with 7 bases lying between them. The CDR3 totals 11 residues. The germline V gene has CDR1 MNHEY and CDR2 SVGAGI. CDR3: CASSDSYEQYF. CDR3 in DNA: TGTGCCAGCAGCGATAGTTACGAGCAGTACTTC.

V gene TRBV7-2 combines with J gene TRBJ2-7, with D possibly being TRBD1 (6 bases). The CDR3 covers 14 residues. Per germline, CDR1 SGHTA and CDR2 FQGNSA. The germline V and J ends were trimmed by 3 bases and 3 bases, with 12 bases remaining between them. This CDR3 reads CASSFQGGDYEQYF. The CDR3 region has the DNA TGTGCCAGCAGCTTTCAAGGGGGTGACTACGAGCAGTACTTC.

This clone has a single count. V gene TRBV5-1 combines with J gene TRBJ2-5; 12 bases fit TRBD2. The CDR3 consists of 17 residues. V shed 0 bases, J shed 5 bases, and the junction held 8 bases outside the gene matches. Looked up from germline, CDR1 is SGHRS and CDR2 is YFSETQ. The CDR3 spells CASSLGTSGTLGETQYF. The DNA of the CDR3 is TGCGCCAGCAGCTTGGGGACTAGCGGGACCCTTGGGGAGACCCAGTACTTC.

DNA of the CDR3: TGTGCCAGCAGCTTGGGAGTAGGACTAGCCAAAAACATTCAGTACTTC. Encoded protein: CASSLGVGLAKNIQYF. This chain joins TRBV5-5 and TRBJ2-4, with D perhaps matching TRBD2 (5 bases). Germline V gene lookup returns CDR1 SGHKS and CDR2 YYEKEE (reference sequence). Trimming pared 0 bases from V and 0 bases from J, leaving 10 bases between. The CDR3 spans 16 residues.

This chain joins TRBV5-1 and TRBJ1-1, with D uncertain. With 4 bases removed from V and 0 bases from J, the gap between germline ends came to 10 bases. Germline V gene data show CDR1 as SGHRS and CDR2 as YFSETQ. This CDR3 contains 14 residues. The CDR3 DNA follows: TGCGCCAGCAGCAGAGACACCCTGAACACTGAAGCTTTCTTT. This codes for CASSRDTLNTEAFF.

V is TRBV30 and J is TRBJ1-5, with unresolved D. CDR3 size: 15 residues. The germline V gene has CDR1 GTSNPN and CDR2 SVGIG (reference sequence). V shed 0 bases and J shed 2 bases, with 11 bases lying between them. CDR3 region: CAWSVGVVGNQPQHF. CDR3 coding DNA: TGTGCCTGGAGTGTTGGAGTTGTGGGCAATCAGCCCCAGCATTTT.

In its sample, this clone was seen a few times. The chain recombines TRBV10-3 with TRBJ2-5; 7 positions agree with TRBD2. V was pared by 4 bases and J by 3 bases, with 5 bases of the junction left unmatched. The germline V gene encodes CDR1 ENHRY and CDR2 SYGVKD. CDR3 length: 14 amino acids. CDR3 DNA: TGTGCCATCAGTGGACGGGAGGTCGAAGAGACCCAGTACTTC. Residues: CAISGREVEETQYF.

The chain employs TRBV5-1 and TRBJ2-1; TRBD1 might be the D (6 bases). Trimming stripped 1 base from V and 15 bases from J, with 11 bases between. This CDR3 has 11 amino acids. Germline values: CDR1 SGHRS, CDR2 YFSETQ. CDR3 DNA sequence: TGCGCCAGCAGCTTGCAGGGGCCGATGTTCTTC. As protein: CASSLQGPMFF.

This chain's CDR3 is CASSQESPLAGGPTQYF. The DNA for the CDR3 is TGTGCCAGCAGCCAAGAATCCCCACTAGCGGGAGGGCCTACGCAGTATTTT. The chain couples TRBV4-2 to TRBJ2-3; 13 bases map to TRBD2. The V gene's germline CDR1 is LGHNA and CDR2 YNFKEQ. The CDR3 runs 17 residues. V lost 0 bases to trimming and J lost 8 bases; unmatched junction nucleotides: 8.

This chain uses TRBV13 with TRBJ2-1; 13 bases match TRBD2. J lost 7 bases, V lost 6 bases, and 12 bases had no gene match. The CDR3 consists of 17 residues. Germline-derived CDR1 and CDR2 are PRHDT and FYEKMQ (reference sequence). The CDR3 loop reads CASSQLAGGPEINEQFF. The DNA of the CDR3 is TGTGCCAGCAGTCAACTAGCGGGAGGGCCCGAGATTAATGAGCAGTTCTTC.